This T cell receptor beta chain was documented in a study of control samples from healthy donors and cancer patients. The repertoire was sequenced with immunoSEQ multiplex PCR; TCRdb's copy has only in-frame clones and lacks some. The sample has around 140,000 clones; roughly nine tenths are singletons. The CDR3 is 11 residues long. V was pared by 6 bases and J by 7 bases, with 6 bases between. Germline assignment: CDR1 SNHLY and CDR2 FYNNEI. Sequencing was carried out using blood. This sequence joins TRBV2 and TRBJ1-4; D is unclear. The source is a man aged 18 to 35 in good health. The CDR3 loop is CASRQTEKLFF. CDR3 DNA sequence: TGTGCCAGCAGACAGACTGAAAAACTGTTTTTT.